What follows are 17 T cell receptor beta chains derived from one specimen sequenced in a study of TIL therapy for anti-PD-1-resistant metastatic lung cancer. The time point denotes: pre-treatment sample, taken before nivolumab and TIL therapy. The immunoSEQ assay was v3. Measured with immunoSEQ multiplex PCR; TCRdb has only the in-frame clones, and not every one. Among about 20,000 clones, 70% to 85% were seen once, and the ten largest hold around 1.8%. The specimen comprised blood, sampled at baseline. The receptors derive from a person aged 25 to 80 with non-small cell lung cancer.

The count of this clone is one. This chain uses TRBV19 with TRBJ1-1, with 9 positions matching TRBD1. V lost 8 bases to trimming and J lost 8 bases; unmatched junction nucleotides: 9. The CDR3 contains 13 residues. CDR1 is LNHDA and CDR2 is SQIVND in the germline V gene (reference sequence). The CDR3 sequence is CASLNLGTGEAFF. CDR3 nucleotides: TGTGCCAGTCTTAACCTGGGGACAGGGGAAGCTTTCTTT.

Details on this clone: At one boundary the junction diverges from the germline segment, which might be a read error. This chain uses TRBV6-5 with TRBJ1-4, with unresolved D. The CDR3 runs 12 residues. Germline CDR1 and CDR2: MNHEY and SVGAGI. CDR3 in DNA: TGTGCCAGCAGTCCCCGATCCCGGGCAGAATACTTT. This gives the protein CASSPRSRAEYF.

The rearrangement uses TRBV7-9 and TRBJ1-6; perhaps TRBD1 as D (5 bases). The CDR3 has 15 amino acids. The germline CDR1 and CDR2 sequences are SEHNR and FQNEAQ (reference sequence). The germline V and J ends were trimmed by 2 bases and 6 bases, with 11 bases remaining between them. The CDR3 DNA is TGTGCCAGCAGCTTATCGGGGGTTAGTAATTCACCCCTCCACTTT. Translated: CASSLSGVSNSPLHF.

V gene TRBV6-5 combines with J gene TRBJ2-7, with D perhaps being TRBD1 or TRBD2 (5 bases each). The V and J ends lost 6 bases and 6 bases respectively, with 9 bases between them. CDR3 length equals 11 residues. In germline, CDR1 is MNHEY, CDR2 SVGAGI. CDR3 coding DNA: TGTGCCAGCAGCACGGGACGCGAGCAGTACTTC. Amino acid sequence: CASSTGREQYF.

This clone turned up a few times. The rearrangement joins TRBV3-1 (or the pseudogene TRBV3-2) to TRBJ2-4; the D gene is possibly TRBD1 (5 bases). Trimming removed 1 base at V and 8 bases at J, with 9 bases between. This CDR3 is 13 amino acids long. CDR1 is LGHDT, CDR2 YNNKEL, per germline (reference sequence). CDR3 DNA sequence: TGTGCCAGCAGCCAAGGGACATCAGACATTCAGTACTTC. Its protein is CASSQGTSDIQYF.

The chain is built from TRBV5-5 and TRBJ2-5, with 8 bases identical to TRBD1. Germline V CDR1 and CDR2: SGHKS, YYEKEE (reference sequence). CDR3 length: 15 amino acids. The V and J ends lost 1 base and 3 bases, in that order; junction bases with no gene match: 5. The CDR3 sequence is CASSLRGTGKETQYF. The DNA for the CDR3 is TGTGCCAGCAGCTTGCGTGGGACAGGAAAAGAGACCCAGTACTTC. Looking up the rest from reference TRBV5-5 and TRBJ2-5 gives the full variable domain: DAGVTQSPTHLIKTRGQQVTLRCSPISGHKSVSWYQQVLGQGPQFIFQYYEKEERGRGNFPDRFSARQFPNYSSELNVNALLLGDSALYLCASSLRGTGKETQYFGPGTRLLVL.

This chain connects TRBV6-1 to TRBJ1-2, with a weak D call TRBD1 (5 bases). V was cut by 2 bases and J by 4 bases, with 14 bases left in between. Germline CDR1 is MNHNS and CDR2 is SASEGT. CDR3 size: 15 residues. The CDR3 bases are TGTGCCAGCAGTGAATCTGGGGGACCTCTCTATGGCTACACCTTC. Protein sequence: CASSESGGPLYGYTF.

The V gene is TRBV3-1 (or the pseudogene TRBV3-2), the J gene TRBJ2-7, with 11 nucleotides matching TRBD2. The CDR3 consists of 13 residues. CDR1 and CDR2 from the germline V gene are LGHDT and YNNKEL (reference sequence). Trimming took 1 base from V and 12 from J; bases not matched to a gene: 5. CDR3 sequence: CASSQGLAGNPYF. The CDR3 DNA is TGTGCCAGCAGCCAAGGACTAGCGGGAAATCCGTACTTC.

V is TRBV6-5 and J is TRBJ1-5; D remains ambiguous. CDR3 length equals 12 residues. Germline CDR1 MNHEY, CDR2 SVGAGI. Trimming removed 8 bases at V and 11 bases at J, with 16 bases between. CDR3 protein: CASCLRLAAQHF. For the CDR3, the DNA is TGTGCCAGCTGCCTTCGACTTGCGGCCCAGCATTTT.

This clone was seen a few times. V and J are TRBV6-5 and TRBJ1-5; D not resolved. The CDR3 consists of 13 residues. V was trimmed by 0 bases and J by 3 bases, leaving 3 bases between them. CDR1 is MNHEY and CDR2 is SVGAGI in the germline V gene. CDR3: CASSYSLNQPQHF. As DNA, the CDR3 is TGTGCCAGCAGTTACTCCCTCAATCAGCCCCAGCATTTT.

Here the CDR3 reads CASSLVGGGKLFF. CDR3 nucleotides: TGTGCCAGCAGCTTAGTAGGGGGGGGAAAACTGTTTTTT. The chain is built from TRBV7-2 and TRBJ1-4; possible D gene TRBD1, 6 bases. V lost 1 base and J lost 10, with 10 bases in between. From germline, CDR1 is SGHTA and CDR2 FQGNSA. The CDR3 extends over 13 amino acids.

V is TRBV2 and J is TRBJ2-7; 12 bases agree with TRBD2. Germline V gene data show CDR1 as SNHLY and CDR2 as FYNNEI. J was trimmed by 7 bases and V by 6 bases; bases with no gene match: 7. The CDR3 length is 14 residues. Here the CDR3 reads CASSRLAGVGEQYF. In DNA, the CDR3 is TGTGCCAGCAGCCGACTAGCGGGAGTTGGTGAGCAGTACTTC.

This sequence joins TRBV12-2 and TRBJ2-3; no check of the table's D call, TRBD2, against the DNA was made. TRBV12-2 is deemed a pseudogene. CDR3 length: 19 residues. The CDR3 region is CASRLVFLAGGPGTDTQYF. CDR3 sequence (DNA): TGTGCAAGTCGCTTAGTTTTCCTAGCGGGAGGGCCGGGAACAGATACGCAGTATTTT.

The chain couples TRBV7-9 to TRBJ2-2; 10 nucleotides match TRBD1. Germline V gene data show CDR1 as SEHNR and CDR2 as FQNEAQ (reference sequence). This CDR3 is built from 15 residues. The J segment lost 6 bases and the V segment lost 4 bases, leaving 5 bases of the junction unmatched. As DNA, the CDR3 is TGTGCCAGCAGCTCCCGGGACAGGGGTCCCGGGGAGCTGTTTTTT. This encodes CASSSRDRGPGELFF. Together with reference TRBV7-9 and TRBJ2-2, the CDR3 gives the full variable domain: DTGVSQNPRHKITKRGQNVTFRCDPISEHNRLYWYRQTLGQGPEFLTYFQNEAQLEKSRLLSDRFSAERPKGSFSTLEIQRTEQGDSAMYLCASSSRDRGPGELFFGEGSRLTVL.

V and J are TRBV14 and TRBJ1-6; no clear D. Trimming cost V 1 base and J 0 bases, with 4 bases left between them. The CDR3 contains 15 residues. Germline lookup yields CDR1 SGHDN and CDR2 FVKESK. CDR3: CASSQGTSYNSPLHF. As DNA, the CDR3 is TGTGCCAGCAGCCAAGGTACCTCCTATAATTCACCCCTCCACTTT.

A single count supports this clone. V usage is TRBV2 and J usage is TRBJ2-4; no clear D gene. The CDR3 is made up of 14 amino acids. The germline V gene encodes CDR1 SNHLY and CDR2 FYNNEI. Trimming took off 2 bases at V and 2 bases at J, with 7 bases between the two ends. The CDR3 bases are TGTGCCAGCAGTGAACAAGTATCCAAAAACATTCAGTACTTC. Encoded protein: CASSEQVSKNIQYF.

The chain links TRBV7-2 to TRBJ2-2, with a possible D match to TRBD2 (5 bases). Deletions cut 5 bases from V and 5 bases from J, with 9 bases between. The germline V gene has CDR1 SGHTA and CDR2 FQGNSA. The CDR3 contains 13 residues. The CDR3: CASSLRETGELFF. CDR3 sequence (DNA): TGTGCCAGCAGCCTAAGGGAGACCGGGGAGCTGTTTTTT. Looking up the rest from reference TRBV7-2 and TRBJ2-2 gives the full variable domain: GAGVSQSPSNKVTEKGKDVELRCDPISGHTALYWYRQSLGQGLEFLIYFQGNSAPDKSGLPSDRFSAERTGGSVSTLTIQRTQQEDSAVYLCASSLRETGELFFGEGSRLTVL.